This T cell receptor (beta chain) was recovered during a study of T cells after yellow fever vaccination. General observations from the study: Within FACS-sorted repertoires, abundant clonotypes contaminating from the bulk population could be present. A faster peak, day 5 versus 15, was reached by the weaker secondary response.

The germline CDR1 and CDR2 sequences are SGHRS and YFSETQ. The CDR3 totals 14 residues. V was pared by 5 bases and J by 0 bases, with 11 bases between. Worth noting for this clonotype: The target antigen is unknown.

Synthesis of TCR cDNA relied on 5'RACE template switching, which attached a universal primer site and UMIs. Using its own MiXCR run on the 5' RACE reads, TCRdb lists one record per CDR3 protein. The table has a few hundred thousand distinct CDR3 sequences, about a fifth seen once; the top ten hold approximately 14%. The V gene is TRBV5-1, the J gene TRBJ2-5; D ambiguous. This TCR was sampled from a man aged 25-45 years who received the YFV17D yellow fever vaccine. Here the sequenced sample was PBMCs, taken 15 days after the yellow fever booster vaccination. The CDR3 nucleotides are TGCGCCAGCAGAGGATCGAGTAACCAAGAGACCCAGTACTTC. It specifies CASRGSSNQETQYF.